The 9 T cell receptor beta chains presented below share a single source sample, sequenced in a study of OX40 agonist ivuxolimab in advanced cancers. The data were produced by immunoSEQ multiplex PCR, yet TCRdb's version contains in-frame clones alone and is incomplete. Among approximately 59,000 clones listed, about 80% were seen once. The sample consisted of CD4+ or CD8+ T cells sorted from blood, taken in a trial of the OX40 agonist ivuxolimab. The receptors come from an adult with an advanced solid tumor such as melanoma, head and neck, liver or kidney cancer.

The CDR3 nucleotides are TGTGCCAGTAGTAGAGGACTAGCGGGAGGGGCTGAGCAGTTCTTC. Protein product: CASSRGLAGGAEQFF. The gene calls are TRBV19 and TRBJ2-1; 15 nucleotides line up with TRBD2. The CDR3 contains 15 residues. With 4 bases clipped from V and 9 bases from J, the junction kept 4 bases outside the gene matches. CDR1 and CDR2 (germline): LNHDA, SQIVND (reference sequence).

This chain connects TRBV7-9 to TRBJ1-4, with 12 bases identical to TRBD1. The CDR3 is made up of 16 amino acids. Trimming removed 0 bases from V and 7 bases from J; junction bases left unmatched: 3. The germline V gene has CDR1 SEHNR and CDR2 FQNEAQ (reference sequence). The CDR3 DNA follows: TGTGCCAGCAGCTTAGCGGGGGACAGGGGGCGTGAAAAACTGTTTTTT. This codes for CASSLAGDRGREKLFF.

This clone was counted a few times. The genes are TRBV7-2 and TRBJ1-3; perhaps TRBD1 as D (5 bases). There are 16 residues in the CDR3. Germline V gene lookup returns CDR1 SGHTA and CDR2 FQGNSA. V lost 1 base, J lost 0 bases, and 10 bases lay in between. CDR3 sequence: CASSLVGGSSGNTIYF. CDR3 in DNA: TGTGCCAGCAGCTTAGTGGGGGGGTCCTCTGGAAACACCATATATTTT.

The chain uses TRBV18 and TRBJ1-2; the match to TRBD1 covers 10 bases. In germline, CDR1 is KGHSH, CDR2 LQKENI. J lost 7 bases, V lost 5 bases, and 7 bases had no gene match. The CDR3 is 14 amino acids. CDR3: CASSSGTGAFGYTF. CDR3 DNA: TGTGCCAGCTCATCCGGGACAGGGGCTTTTGGCTACACCTTC.

CDR3 DNA sequence: TGTGCCAGCAGTGATCTAGCTAACTATGGCTACACCTTC. Protein sequence: CASSDLANYGYTF. The chain links TRBV2 to TRBJ1-2; no definite D call. V shed 3 bases and J shed 0 bases, with 5 bases lying between them. This CDR3 spans 13 amino acids. Germline-derived CDR1 and CDR2 are SNHLY and FYNNEI. Full variable domain (outside the CDR3, taken from reference TRBV2 and TRBJ1-2): EPEVTQTPSHQVTQMGQEVILRCVPISNHLYFYWYRQILGQKVEFLVSFYNNEISEKSEIFDDQFSVERPDGSNFTLKIRSTKLEDSAMYFCASSDLANYGYTFGSGTRLTVV.

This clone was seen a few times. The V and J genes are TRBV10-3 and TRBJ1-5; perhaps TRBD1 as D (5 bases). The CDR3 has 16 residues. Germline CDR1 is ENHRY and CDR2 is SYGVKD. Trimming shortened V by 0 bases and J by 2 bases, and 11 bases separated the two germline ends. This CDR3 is CAISESGQGGNQPQHF. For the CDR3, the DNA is TGTGCCATCAGTGAGTCTGGCCAGGGAGGCAATCAGCCCCAGCATTTT.

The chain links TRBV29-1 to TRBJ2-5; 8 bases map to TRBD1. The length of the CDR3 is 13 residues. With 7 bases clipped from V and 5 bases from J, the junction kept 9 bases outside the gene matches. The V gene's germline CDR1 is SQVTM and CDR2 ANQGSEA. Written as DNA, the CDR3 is TGCAGCGCTGGGCAGGGGGCTCGGGAGACCCAGTACTTC. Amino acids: CSAGQGARETQYF.

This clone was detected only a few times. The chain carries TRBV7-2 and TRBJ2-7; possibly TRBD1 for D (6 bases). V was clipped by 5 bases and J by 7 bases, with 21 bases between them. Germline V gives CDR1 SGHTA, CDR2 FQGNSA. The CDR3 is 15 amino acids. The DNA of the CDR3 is TGTGCCAGCAGCCTGGGGGACACCTCACTTTTGGAGCAGTACTTC. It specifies CASSLGDTSLLEQYF. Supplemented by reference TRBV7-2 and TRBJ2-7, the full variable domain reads GAGVSQSPSNKVTEKGKDVELRCDPISGHTALYWYRQSLGQGLEFLIYFQGNSAPDKSGLPSDRFSAERTGGSVSTLTIQRTQQEDSAVYLCASSLGDTSLLEQYFGPGTRLTVT.

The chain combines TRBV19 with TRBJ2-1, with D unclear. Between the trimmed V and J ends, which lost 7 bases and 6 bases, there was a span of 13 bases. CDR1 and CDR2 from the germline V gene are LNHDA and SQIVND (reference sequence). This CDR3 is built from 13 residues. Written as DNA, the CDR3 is TGTGCCAGTACTCCAGCACTGTCCAATGAGCAGTTCTTC. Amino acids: CASTPALSNEQFF.